Following are 8 T cell receptor beta chains from one sample sequenced in a study of blood T cell repertoires in COVID-19. Data came from immunoSEQ multiplex PCR; TCRdb stores just in-frame clones and leaves some out. The sample includes 150,000 to 200,000 clones, approximately 84% of them seen just once. What was sequenced was peripheral blood. The receptors come from a woman over 75 with acute or convalescent COVID-19.

The chain links TRBV3-1 (or the pseudogene TRBV3-2) to TRBJ2-5, with 15 bases matching TRBD2. Germline V gene sequence: CDR1 LGHDT, CDR2 YNNKEL (reference sequence). The CDR3 contains 17 residues. Unmatched junction bases numbered 6, after V lost 5 bases and J lost 2 bases. CDR3 in amino acids: CASSTRTSGRAQETQYF. In nucleotides, the CDR3 is TGTGCCAGCAGCACCCGGACTAGCGGGAGGGCTCAAGAGACCCAGTACTTC.

This chain uses TRBV30 with TRBJ1-6; weak D call: TRBD1 (6 bases). Germline CDR1 is GTSNPN and CDR2 is SVGIG (reference sequence). V lost 3 bases to trimming and J lost 10 bases, with 19 bases between them. The CDR3 runs 15 residues. The DNA for the CDR3 is TGTGCCTGGAGCGCGCAGGGGCACCGGGGCTCACCCCTCCACTTT. Translated, it gives CAWSAQGHRGSPLHF. The full variable domain, with the rest looked up from reference TRBV30 and TRBJ1-6, is SQTIHQWPATLVQPVGSPLSLECTVEGTSNPNLYWYRQAAGRGLQLLFYSVGIGQISSEVPQNLSASRPQDRQFILSSKKLLLSDSGFYLCAWSAQGHRGSPLHFGNGTRLTVT.

The genes are TRBV10-2 and TRBJ2-1; tentative D call: TRBD2 (6 bases). V was pared by 7 bases and J by 9 bases, with 10 bases between. CDR1 is WSHSY and CDR2 is SAAADI in the germline V gene. The CDR3 is made up of 11 amino acids. The CDR3 sequence: CASTLEGEQFF. CDR3 in DNA: TGCGCCAGCACTTTGGAGGGTGAGCAGTTCTTC.

This rearrangement joins TRBV6-5 to TRBJ2-7; 7 nucleotides line up with TRBD1. With 7 bases clipped from V and 4 bases from J, the junction kept 7 bases outside the gene matches. The length of the CDR3 is 13 residues. Germline assignment: CDR1 MNHEY and CDR2 SVGAGI. This CDR3 reads CASTGTAYYEQYF. The CDR3 DNA reads TGTGCCAGCACGGGGACAGCATATTACGAGCAGTACTTC.

This clone was detected only a few times. The J gene is TRBJ1-5, the V gene TRBV19, with D tentatively TRBD1 (5 bases). CDR1 and CDR2 from the germline V gene are LNHDA and SQIVND (reference sequence). The CDR3 consists of 16 residues. The V and J ends lost 0 bases and 3 bases respectively, with 12 bases between them. The CDR3 DNA reads as TGTGCCAGTAGTATAGAGGGGGGTTGGGCCAATCAGCCCCAGCATTTT. As protein: CASSIEGGWANQPQHF.

The CDR3 nucleotides are TGTGCCAGCAGTTCCAGCGGGAGGGCTTCCGGGGAGCTGTTTTTT. Translated: CASSSSGRASGELFF. The chain links TRBV6-2 or TRBV6-3 to TRBJ2-2; 10 positions agree with TRBD2. The CDR3 is 15 amino acids. CDR1 and CDR2 (germline): MNHEY, SVGEGT. J lost 6 bases, V lost 4 bases, and 5 bases had no gene match.

The V and J genes are TRBV30 and TRBJ2-7; 8 bases line up with TRBD2. Trimming removed 7 bases from V and 4 bases from J; junction bases left unmatched: 12. From germline, CDR1 is GTSNPN and CDR2 SVGIG (reference sequence). The CDR3 is 14 amino acids. CDR3 coding DNA: TGTGCCTTCCGCGGGAGGTTGGGTACTTACGAGCAGTACTTC. It translates to CAFRGRLGTYEQYF.

The chain has TRBV27 and TRBJ1-4, with 7 bases fitting TRBD1. The CDR3 is made up of 15 amino acids. The V segment lost 1 base and the J segment 7 bases; nucleotides outside the gene matches: 6. Germline CDR1 and CDR2: MNHEY and SMNVEV (reference sequence). In nucleotides, the CDR3 is TGTGCCAGCAGTTTATTTCGGGACAGAGGTGAAAAACTGTTTTTT. It codes for CASSLFRDRGEKLFF.